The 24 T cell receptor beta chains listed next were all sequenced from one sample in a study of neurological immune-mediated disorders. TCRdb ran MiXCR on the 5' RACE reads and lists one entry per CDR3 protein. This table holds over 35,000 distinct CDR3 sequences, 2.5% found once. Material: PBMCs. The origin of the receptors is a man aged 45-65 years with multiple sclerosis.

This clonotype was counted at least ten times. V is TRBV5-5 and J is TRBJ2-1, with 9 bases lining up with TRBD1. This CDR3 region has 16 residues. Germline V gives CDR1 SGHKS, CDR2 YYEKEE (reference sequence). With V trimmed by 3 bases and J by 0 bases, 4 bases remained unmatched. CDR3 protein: CASSWTDRGSYNEQFF. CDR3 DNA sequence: TGTGCCAGCAGCTGGACGGACAGGGGCTCCTACAATGAGCAGTTCTTC.

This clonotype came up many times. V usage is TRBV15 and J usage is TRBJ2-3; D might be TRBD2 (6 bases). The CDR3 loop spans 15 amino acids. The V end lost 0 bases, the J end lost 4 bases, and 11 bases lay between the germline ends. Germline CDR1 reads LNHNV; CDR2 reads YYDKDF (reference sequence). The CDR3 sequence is CATSRERGDADTQYF. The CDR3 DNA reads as TGTGCCACCAGCAGAGAGCGGGGTGACGCAGATACGCAGTATTTT.

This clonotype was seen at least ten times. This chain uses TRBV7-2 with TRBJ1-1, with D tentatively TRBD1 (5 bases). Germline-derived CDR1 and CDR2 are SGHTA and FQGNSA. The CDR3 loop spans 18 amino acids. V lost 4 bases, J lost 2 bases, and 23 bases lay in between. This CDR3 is CASSSAGTARGLNTEAFF. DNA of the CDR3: TGTGCCAGCAGCTCCGCAGGGACGGCAAGGGGTTTAAACACTGAAGCTTTCTTT.

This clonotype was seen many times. As DNA, the CDR3 is TGTGCCAGCAGCTACTCACCCAGGACCCTCCACTTT. Translating it yields CASSYSPRTLHF. The chain uses TRBV7-9 and TRBJ1-6; D uncertain. The length of the CDR3 is 12 residues. Trimming pared 4 bases from V and 14 bases from J, leaving 12 bases between. Germline V gives CDR1 SEHNR, CDR2 FQNEAQ (reference sequence).

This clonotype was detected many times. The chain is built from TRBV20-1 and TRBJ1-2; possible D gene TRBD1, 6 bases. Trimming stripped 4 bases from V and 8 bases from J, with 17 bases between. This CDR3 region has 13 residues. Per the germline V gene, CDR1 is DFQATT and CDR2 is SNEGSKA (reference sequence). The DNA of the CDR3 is TGCAGTGCTACGAGTGTGGGGGCGAGCGGCTACACCTTC. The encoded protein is CSATSVGASGYTF.

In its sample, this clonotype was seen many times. Written as DNA, the CDR3 is TGTGCCAGCAGCCCGGGACAGGGAGGTTTCTACGAGCAGTACTTC. This sequence encodes CASSPGQGGFYEQYF. The rearrangement uses TRBV7-2 and TRBJ2-7; 9 nucleotides line up with TRBD1. The V gene's germline CDR1 is SGHTA and CDR2 FQGNSA. This CDR3 has 15 residues. J was trimmed by 3 bases and V by 5 bases; bases with no gene match: 8.

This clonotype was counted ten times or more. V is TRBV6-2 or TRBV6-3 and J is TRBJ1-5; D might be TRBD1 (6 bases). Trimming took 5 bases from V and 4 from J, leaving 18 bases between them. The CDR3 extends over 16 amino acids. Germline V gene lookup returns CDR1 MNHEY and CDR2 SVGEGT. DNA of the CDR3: TGTGCCAGCAGTGCGTGGGGGGCCCGCCGGAATCAGCCCCAGCATTTT. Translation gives CASSAWGARRNQPQHF.

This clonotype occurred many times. The CDR3 here is CSARAGATPTGELFF. The CDR3 bases are TGCAGTGCTAGAGCGGGGGCGACGCCCACCGGGGAGCTGTTTTTT. This sequence joins TRBV20-1 and TRBJ2-2; D tentatively reads TRBD1 or TRBD2 (6 bases each). Deletions cut 1 base from V and 4 bases from J, with 13 bases between. The germline gives CDR1 DFQATT, CDR2 SNEGSKA (reference sequence). This CDR3 is built from 15 residues.

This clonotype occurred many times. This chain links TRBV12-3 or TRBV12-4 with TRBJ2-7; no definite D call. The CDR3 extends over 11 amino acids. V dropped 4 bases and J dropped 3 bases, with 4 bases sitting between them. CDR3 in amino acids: CASSSNYEQYF. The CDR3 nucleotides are TGTGCCAGCAGTTCAAACTACGAGCAGTACTTC.

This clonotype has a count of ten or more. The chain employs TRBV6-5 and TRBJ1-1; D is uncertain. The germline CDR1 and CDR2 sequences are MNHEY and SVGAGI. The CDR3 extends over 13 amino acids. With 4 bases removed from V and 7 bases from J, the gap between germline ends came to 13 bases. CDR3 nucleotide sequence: TGTGCCAGCAGTTTCGGATCTCCGCTTGAAGCTTTCTTT. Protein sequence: CASSFGSPLEAFF.

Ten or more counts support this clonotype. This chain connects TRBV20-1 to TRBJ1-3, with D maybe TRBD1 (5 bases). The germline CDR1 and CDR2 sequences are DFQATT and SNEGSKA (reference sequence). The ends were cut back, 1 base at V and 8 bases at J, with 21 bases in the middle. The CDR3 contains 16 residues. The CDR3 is CSARGRGDLVGDTIYF. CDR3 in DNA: TGCAGTGCTAGAGGACGGGGGGACTTGGTGGGGGACACCATATATTTT.

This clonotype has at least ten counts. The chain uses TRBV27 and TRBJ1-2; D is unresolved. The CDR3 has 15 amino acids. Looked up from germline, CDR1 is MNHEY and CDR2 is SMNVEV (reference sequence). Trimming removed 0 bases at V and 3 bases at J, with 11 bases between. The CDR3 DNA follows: TGTGCCAGCAGTTTATCGTGGGGATTGGACTATGGCTACACCTTC. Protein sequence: CASSLSWGLDYGYTF.

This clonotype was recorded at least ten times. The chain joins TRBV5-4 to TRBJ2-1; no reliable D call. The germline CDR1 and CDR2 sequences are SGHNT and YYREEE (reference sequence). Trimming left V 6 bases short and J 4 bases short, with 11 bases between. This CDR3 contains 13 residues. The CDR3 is CASKQGGYNEQFF. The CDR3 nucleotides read TGTGCCAGCAAACAAGGCGGTTACAATGAGCAGTTCTTC.

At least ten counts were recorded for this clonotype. In nucleotides, the CDR3 is TGTGCCAGCAGCCAAGATCAGGGGGCTGCAGATACGCAGTATTTT. As protein: CASSQDQGAADTQYF. The chain carries TRBV4-2 and TRBJ2-3; the match to TRBD1 covers 8 bases. The CDR3 consists of 15 residues. Germline CDR1 is LGHNA and CDR2 is YNFKEQ. Germline trimming cut 0 bases from V and 4 bases from J; bases unmatched to any gene: 3.

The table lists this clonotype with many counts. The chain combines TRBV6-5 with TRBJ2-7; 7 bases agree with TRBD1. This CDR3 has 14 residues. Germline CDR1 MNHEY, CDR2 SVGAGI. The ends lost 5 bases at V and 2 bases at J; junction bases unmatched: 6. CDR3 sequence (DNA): TGTGCCAGCAGTAAACCGGGACAGACCTACGAGCAGTACTTC. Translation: CASSKPGQTYEQYF.

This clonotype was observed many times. The CDR3 spells CASRAGLAGTYNEQFF. The CDR3 DNA sequence: TGTGCCAGCAGGGCAGGACTAGCGGGCACATACAATGAGCAGTTCTTC. The chain couples TRBV6-6 to TRBJ2-1; TRBD2 matches 11 bases. The CDR3 spans 16 residues. In germline, CDR1 is MNHNY, CDR2 SVGAGI (reference sequence). Trimming removed 6 bases from V and 4 bases from J; junction bases left unmatched: 8.

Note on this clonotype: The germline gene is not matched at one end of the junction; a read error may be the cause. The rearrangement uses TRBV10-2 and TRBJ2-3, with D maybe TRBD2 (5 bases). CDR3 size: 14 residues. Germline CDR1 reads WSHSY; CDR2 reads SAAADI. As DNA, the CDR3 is TGCGCCAGCAAGTGGCTAGCCCACACAGATACGAAGTATTTT. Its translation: CASKWLAHTDTKYF.

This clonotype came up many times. CDR3 nucleotide sequence: TGCGCCAGCAGCTTGGGGGACAGGGGAAGCTCCTACGAGCAGTACTTC. This translates into CASSLGDRGSSYEQYF. The chain combines TRBV5-1 with TRBJ2-7; 10 positions match TRBD1. V gave up 0 bases and J gave up 0 bases; unmatched junction bases: 3. CDR1 and CDR2 from the germline V gene are SGHRS and YFSETQ. The CDR3 is made up of 16 amino acids.

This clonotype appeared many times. The CDR3 DNA is TGTGCCAGCAGCCGGGACAAGAACACCGGGGAGCTGTTTTTT. It codes for CASSRDKNTGELFF. The chain employs TRBV7-2 and TRBJ2-2; perhaps TRBD1 as D (6 bases). Deletions cut 5 bases from V and 1 base from J, with 8 bases between. This CDR3 comprises 14 residues. Germline V lookup: CDR1 SGHTA, CDR2 FQGNSA. The whole variable domain, filled in from reference TRBV7-2 and TRBJ2-2, reads GAGVSQSPSNKVTEKGKDVELRCDPISGHTALYWYRQSLGQGLEFLIYFQGNSAPDKSGLPSDRFSAERTGGSVSTLTIQRTQQEDSAVYLCASSRDKNTGELFFGEGSRLTVL.

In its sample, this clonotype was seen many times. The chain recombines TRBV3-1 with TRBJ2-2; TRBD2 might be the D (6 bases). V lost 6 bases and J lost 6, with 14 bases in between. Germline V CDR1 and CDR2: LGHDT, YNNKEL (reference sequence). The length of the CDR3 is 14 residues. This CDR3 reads CASSPIAASGELFF. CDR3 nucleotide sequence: TGTGCCAGCAGTCCCATAGCGGCGTCCGGGGAGCTGTTTTTT.

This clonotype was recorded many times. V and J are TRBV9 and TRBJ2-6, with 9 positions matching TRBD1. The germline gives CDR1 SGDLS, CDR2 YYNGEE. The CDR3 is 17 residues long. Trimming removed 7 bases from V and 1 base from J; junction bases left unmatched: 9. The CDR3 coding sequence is TGTGCCAGCTCGGACAGGGGATACCAATCTGGGGCCAACGTCCTGACTTTC. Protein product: CASSDRGYQSGANVLTF.

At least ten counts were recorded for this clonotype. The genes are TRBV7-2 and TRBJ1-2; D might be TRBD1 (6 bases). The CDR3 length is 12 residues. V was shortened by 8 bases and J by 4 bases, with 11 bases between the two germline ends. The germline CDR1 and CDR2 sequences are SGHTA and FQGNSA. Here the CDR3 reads CASSGQSYGYTF. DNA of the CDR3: TGTGCCAGCTCTGGACAGAGCTATGGCTACACCTTC.

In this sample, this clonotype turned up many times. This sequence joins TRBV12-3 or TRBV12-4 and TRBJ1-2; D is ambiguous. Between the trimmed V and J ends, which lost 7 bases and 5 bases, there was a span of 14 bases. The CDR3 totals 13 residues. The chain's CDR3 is CASTHNWGYGYTF. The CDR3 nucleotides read TGTGCCAGCACTCATAACTGGGGTTATGGCTACACCTTC.

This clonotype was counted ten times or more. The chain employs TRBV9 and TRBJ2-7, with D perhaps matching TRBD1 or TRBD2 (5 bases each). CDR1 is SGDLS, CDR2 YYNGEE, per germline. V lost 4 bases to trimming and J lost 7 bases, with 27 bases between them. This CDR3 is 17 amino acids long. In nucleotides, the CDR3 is TGTGCCAGCAGCCCACTAAGAGGGGCGGGTCCCTTGGGGGAGCAGTACTTC. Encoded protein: CASSPLRGAGPLGEQYF.